Here is one TCR beta chain with its context. What it recognizes is unknown. The CDR3 extends over 15 amino acids. The germline V gene encodes CDR1 KGHDR and CDR2 SFDVKD. V was pared by 9 bases and J by 8 bases, with 16 bases of the junction left unmatched. A universal primer site came from template switching; cDNA carried unique molecular identifiers. TCRdb fed the 5' RACE reads into MiXCR, producing one record per CDR3 protein. The repertoire holds more than 250,000 distinct CDR3 sequences, with more than 6.5% as singletons. This specimen belongs to a study of identical twins. Study results and limitations: Abundant cord blood beta clonotypes carried fewer insertions; memory repertoires showed none.

The sample also formed part of further work on yellow fever vaccine responses in identical twins.

V is TRBV24-1 and J is TRBJ2-3; 7 bases match TRBD1. The receptor was derived from a woman younger than 30 in good health. The sample consisted of memory (CD45RO+) T cells sorted from blood. The CDR3, as DNA: TGTGCCACCGCTCCTCAGGGACAGTCGAGCGGTACGCAGTATTTT. Protein product: CATAPQGQSSGTQYF.